This T cell receptor (beta chain) derives from a study of Tregs in tolerant kidney transplant recipients. Germline V gives CDR1 SGHNT, CDR2 YENEEA. Trimming removed 1 base from V and 0 bases from J, with 10 bases in between. This CDR3 is built from 15 residues. The assay was immunoSEQ multiplex PCR, and TCRdb's table has in-frame clones only and misses some. The data contain about 94,000 clones, approximately 93% of them singletons. This clonotype originated in a human donor who received a combined kidney and bone marrow transplant. The V gene is TRBV11-3, the J gene TRBJ2-7; D remains ambiguous. This material consisted of CD4+ T cells from blood, taken before the transplant. CDR3 in amino acids: CASSLVPVSSYEQYF. The CDR3 region has the DNA TGTGCCAGCAGCTTAGTTCCGGTAAGCTCCTACGAGCAGTACTTC.